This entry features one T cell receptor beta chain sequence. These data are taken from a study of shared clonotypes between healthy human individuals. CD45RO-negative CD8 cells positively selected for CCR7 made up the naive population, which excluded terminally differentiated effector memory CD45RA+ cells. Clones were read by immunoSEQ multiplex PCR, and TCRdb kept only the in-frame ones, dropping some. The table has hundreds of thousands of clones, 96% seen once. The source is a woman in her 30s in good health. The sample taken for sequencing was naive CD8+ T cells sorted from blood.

This CDR3 is CASSLVTGIYNEQFF. DNA of the CDR3: TGTGCCAGCAGCTTAGTTACGGGAATATACAATGAGCAGTTCTTC. V usage is TRBV7-6 and J usage is TRBJ2-1; tentatively, D is TRBD2 (5 bases). The CDR3 is 15 residues long. Germline-derived CDR1 and CDR2 are SGHVS and FNYEAQ. V shed 1 base and J shed 4 bases, with 11 bases lying between them.